This is a list of T cell receptor beta chains from one sample in a study of cytomegalovirus exposure and HLA in healthy donors. Repertoires were generated with immunoSEQ multiplex PCR, while TCRdb's copy carries only in-frame clones and drops some. The sample holds about 140,000 clones, 80% seen once. The sequencing sample was made of PBMCs. These receptors were taken from a male donor in good health and CMV-seropositive. Both conserved end residues are part of each CDR3. The D gene is left open where the match is weak. Clone size, where shown, is once, few, many, or a class for clones that have expanded.

j_call | clone_size | d_call | v_call | cdr3_nt | cdr3_aa
TRBJ2-5 | . | TRBD2 | TRBV25-1 | TGTGCCAGCAGTGAGACTAGCGGGAGTGGAGAGACCCAGTACTTC | CASSETSGSGETQYF
TRBJ1-2 | . | TRBD1 | TRBV27 | TGTGCCAGCAGGGTACCGGGACAGGGGGCGGATGGCTACACCTTC | CASRVPGQGADGYTF
TRBJ2-7 | once | TRBD2 | TRBV28 | TGTGCCAGCAGTCCCGGGACTACCTACGAGCAGTACTTC | CASSPGTTYEQYF
TRBJ2-5 | . | . | TRBV10-3 | TGTGCCATCAGTGACAGTTCTTCTTTGGAGACCCAGTACTTC | CAISDSSSLETQYF
TRBJ2-1 | . | TRBD1 | TRBV5-6 | TGTGCCAGCAGCCGGACAGGGGGATACAATGAGCAGTTCTTC | CASSRTGGYNEQFF
TRBJ2-1 | . | . | TRBV29-1 | TGCAGCGTCCCGGGACTCAGCGTTGAGCAGTTCTTC | CSVPGLSVEQFF
TRBJ2-7 | . | TRBD2 | TRBV5-6 | TGTGCCAGCAGCTGGGGCGGGACTACCACCTACGAGCAGTACTTC | CASSWGGTTTYEQYF
TRBJ2-2 | . | . | TRBV19 | TGTGCCAGTAGTATAGTTAGCGCCGCCGGGGAGCTGTTTTTT | CASSIVSAAGELFF
TRBJ2-1 | . | TRBD2 | TRBV10-3 | TGTGCCATAAATAGCGGGAGTGGGAAGTTTGAGCAGTTCTTC | CAINSGSGKFEQFF
TRBJ2-7 | . | . | TRBV7-2 | TGTGCCAGCAGCTTAGCCCAATTCCGACAGTCTCCCCCCTACGAGCAGTACTTC | CASSLAQFRQSPPYEQYF
TRBJ2-7 | . | . | TRBV10-1 | TGCGCCAGCAGTGAGGGCTGGCCGGGGGTGAACGAGCAGTACTTC | CASSEGWPGVNEQYF
TRBJ2-7 | . | . | TRBV6-5 | TGTGCCAGCAGTTACTACGCAGGGCCCCGTGCCTACGAGCAGTACTTC | CASSYYAGPRAYEQYF
TRBJ2-7 | . | . | TRBV5-1 | TGCGCCAGCAGCTTGCCGATGGACGGGGGAGAGCAGTACTTC | CASSLPMDGGEQYF
TRBJ1-5 | few | . | TRBV28 | TGTGCCAGCATAGGGGGCAATCAGCCCCAGCATTTT | CASIGGNQPQHF
TRBJ1-3 | . | . | TRBV28 | TGTGCCAGCACCAAAGGGGGGGTTTCTGGAAACACCATATATTTT | CASTKGGVSGNTIYF
TRBJ2-3 | few | . | TRBV6-1 | TGTGCCAGCAAATCTAGCACAGATACGCAGTATTTT | CASKSSTDTQYF
TRBJ2-5 | . | TRBD2 | TRBV13 | TGTGCCAGCAGCTTTACTAGCGGGGTGGGAGAGACCCAGTACTTC | CASSFTSGVGETQYF
TRBJ2-7 | . | . | TRBV30 | TGTGCCTGGAGTGTATCCGCGTACGAGCAGTACTTC | CAWSVSAYEQYF
TRBJ2-3 | . | . | TRBV7-9 | TGTGCCAGCAGCCCCGAGATCTACACAGATACGCAGTATTTT | CASSPEIYTDTQYF
TRBJ2-2 | . | TRBD2 | TRBV28 | TGTGCCAGCAGGGGACTAGCCGGGACCGGGGAGCTGTTTTTT | CASRGLAGTGELFF
TRBJ1-2 | . | . | TRBV5-1 | TGCGCCAGCAGCTTGGGAGGGACAAGATTTGTCTATGGCTACACCTTC | CASSLGGTRFVYGYTF
TRBJ2-3 | . | . | TRBV13 | TGTGCCAGCAGCTTAAGGCTAGAGACTAGCACAGATACGCAGTATTTT | CASSLRLETSTDTQYF
TRBJ2-1 | . | TRBD2 | TRBV29-1 | TGCAGCGTTGTGCTAGCGGGAGACAATGAGCAGTTCTTC | CSVVLAGDNEQFF
TRBJ2-2 | . | TRBD1 | TRBV7-8 | TGTGCCAGCAGCTTCCGGGACAGGGGCTATGTCACCGGGGAGCTGTTTTTT | CASSFRDRGYVTGELFF
TRBJ2-2 | . | TRBD2 | TRBV23-1 | TGCGCCAGCAGTCGGGGCGGGAGGGGGACCGGGGAGCTGTTTTTT | CASSRGGRGTGELFF
TRBJ2-3 | . | . | TRBV6-4 | TGTGCCAGCAGTGAGGCCTCCTCTAGTACAGATACGCAGTATTTT | CASSEASSSTDTQYF
TRBJ2-1 | . | TRBD2 | TRBV5-5 | TGTGCCAGCAGCGGGGGACTAGCGGAAAACAATGAGCAGTTCTTC | CASSGGLAENNEQFF
TRBJ2-5 | . | TRBD1 | TRBV10-2 | TGCGCCAGCAGGGGGACAGACCAAGAGACCCAGTACTTC | CASRGTDQETQYF
TRBJ2-1 | . | . | TRBV5-4 | TGTGCCAGCAGCCTCTCATACGAGTTCTACAATGAGCAGTTCTTC | CASSLSYEFYNEQFF
TRBJ2-1 | . | TRBD2 | TRBV10-3 | TGTGCCGTCAAGCGGGGGGACATCTCGAGCTCCTACAATGAGCAGTTCTTC | CAVKRGDISSSYNEQFF
TRBJ2-7 | . | . | TRBV7-9 | TGTGCCAGCAGCTTAGTCGGGTTCAGGGACATTAGCCACGAGCAGTACTTC | CASSLVGFRDISHEQYF
TRBJ1-5 | . | . | TRBV27 | TGTGCCAGCAGTTTATCTACAGGATATCAGCCCCAGCATTTT | CASSLSTGYQPQHF
TRBJ2-1 | . | . | TRBV7-8 | TGTGCCAGCAGCTTTCAATCAGTGGATGAGCAGTTCTTC | CASSFQSVDEQFF
TRBJ2-3 | . | . | TRBV27 | TGTGCCAGCAGTTTAATAAGCACAGATACGCAGTATTTT | CASSLISTDTQYF
TRBJ2-2 | few | . | TRBV10-3 | TGTGCCATCTCAGGACTATTGCCGGGGTCGGGCACCGGGGAGCTGTTTTTT | CAISGLLPGSGTGELFF
TRBJ1-1 | . | TRBD1 | TRBV6-5 | TGTGCCAGCAGTTTCGGGACAGGGAACACTGAAGCTTTCTTT | CASSFGTGNTEAFF
TRBJ1-2 | . | . | TRBV27 | TGTGCCAGCAGCCCCCTGGGGAGGTATGGCTACACCTTC | CASSPLGRYGYTF
TRBJ2-1 | . | . | TRBV29-1 | TGCAGCGTTGAAGGCGGGAACTCCTACAATGAGCAGTTCTTC | CSVEGGNSYNEQFF
TRBJ2-1 | . | TRBD1 | TRBV4-1 | TGCGCCAGCAGCCAAGAGGGACAGGGGAACTACAATGAGCAGTTCTTC | CASSQEGQGNYNEQFF
TRBJ2-7 | . | TRBD1 | TRBV10-3 | TGTGCCATCAGTGAGGGTGGGACAGGGACGGCCGAGCAGTACTTC | CAISEGGTGTAEQYF
TRBJ2-7 | . | TRBD1 | TRBV28 | TGTGCCAGCGCCGACCCGGGACAGGGAACCTACGAGCAGTACTTC | CASADPGQGTYEQYF
TRBJ1-1 | . | . | TRBV2 | TGTGCCAGCTTGATCGGTTTCCGATATTCAATGAACACTGAAGCTTTCTTT | CASLIGFRYSMNTEAFF
TRBJ2-7 | . | TRBD1 | TRBV6-5 | TGTGCCAGCAGTTATGGACAGGGACCCCACGAGCAGTACTTC | CASSYGQGPHEQYF
TRBJ2-1 | . | . | TRBV7-9 | TGTGCCAGCAGCTTTTCAGGGGATGAGCAGTTCTTC | CASSFSGDEQFF
TRBJ2-7 | . | TRBD1 | TRBV2 | TGTGCCAGCAGTGGACAGGGCCCCTACGAGCAGTACTTC | CASSGQGPYEQYF
TRBJ2-2 | . | TRBD2 | TRBV7-6 | TGTGCCAGCAGCTTAGAGCAGGGACTAGCGGCCCGGGAGCTGTTTTTT | CASSLEQGLAARELFF
TRBJ2-2 | . | . | TRBV7-9 | TGTGCCAGCAGCTTAGGACTCTCCCCCGGGGAGCTGTTTTTT | CASSLGLSPGELFF
TRBJ2-1 | . | TRBD2 | TRBV7-3 | TGTGCCAGCAGCTTAACCTGGCCAGCGGGAGGGCCGGGATCTTACAATGAGCAGTTCTTC | CASSLTWPAGGPGSYNEQFF